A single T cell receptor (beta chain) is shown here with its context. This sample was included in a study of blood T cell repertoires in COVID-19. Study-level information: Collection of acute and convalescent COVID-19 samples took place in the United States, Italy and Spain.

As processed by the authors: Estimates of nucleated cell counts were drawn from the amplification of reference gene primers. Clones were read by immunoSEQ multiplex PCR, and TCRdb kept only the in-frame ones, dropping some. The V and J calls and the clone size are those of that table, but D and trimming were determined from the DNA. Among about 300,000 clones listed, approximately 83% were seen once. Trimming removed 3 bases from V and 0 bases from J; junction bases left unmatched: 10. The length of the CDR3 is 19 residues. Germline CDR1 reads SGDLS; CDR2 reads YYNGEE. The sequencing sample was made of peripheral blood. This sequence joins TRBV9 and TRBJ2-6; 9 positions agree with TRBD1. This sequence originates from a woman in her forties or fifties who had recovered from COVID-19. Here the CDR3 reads CASSAQGRQGGSGANVLTF. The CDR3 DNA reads TGTGCCAGCAGCGCGCAAGGTAGACAGGGGGGCTCTGGGGCCAACGTCCTGACTTTC. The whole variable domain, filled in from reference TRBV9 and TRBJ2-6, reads DSGVTQTPKHLITATGQRVTLRCSPRSGDLSVYWYQQSLDQGLQFLIQYYNGEERAKGNILERFSAQQFPDLHSELNLSSLELGDSALYFCASSAQGRQGGSGANVLTFGAGSRLTVL.